The source of this T cell receptor (beta chain) is a study of response to subunit inactivated influenza vaccine. General observations from the study: The study's authors posited that every seasonal influenza vaccination enlists few new T cells.

TCRdb analysed the RT-PCR reads with MiXCR anew, one entry per CDR3 protein. The table records around 710,000 distinct CDR3 sequences, about 15% of them present only once. Details on this clonotype: What it binds is not known.

CDR1 and CDR2 (germline): SGHRS, YFSETQ. Trimming took off 0 bases at V and 5 bases at J, with 10 bases between the two ends. CDR3 length: 14 residues. This clonotype was obtained from a middle-aged man who received an inactivated influenza vaccine. The chain couples TRBV5-1 to TRBJ2-3; D may match TRBD1 or TRBD2 (6 bases each). The specimen was PBMCs from blood, collected 14 to 15 days before vaccination. The CDR3: CASSLGGAEDTQYF. CDR3 sequence (DNA): TGCGCCAGCAGCTTGGGGGGGGCCGAAGATACGCAGTATTTT.